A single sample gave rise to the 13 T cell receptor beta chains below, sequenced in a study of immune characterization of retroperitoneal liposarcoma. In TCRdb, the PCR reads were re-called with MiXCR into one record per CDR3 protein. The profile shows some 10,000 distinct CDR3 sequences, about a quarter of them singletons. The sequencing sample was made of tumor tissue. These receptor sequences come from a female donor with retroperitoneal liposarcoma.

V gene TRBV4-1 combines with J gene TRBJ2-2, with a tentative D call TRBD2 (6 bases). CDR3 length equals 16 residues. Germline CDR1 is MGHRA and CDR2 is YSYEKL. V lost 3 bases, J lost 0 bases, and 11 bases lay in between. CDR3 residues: CASSQSVAANTGELFF. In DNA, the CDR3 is TGCGCCAGCAGCCAGTCCGTAGCGGCGAACACCGGGGAGCTGTTTTTT.

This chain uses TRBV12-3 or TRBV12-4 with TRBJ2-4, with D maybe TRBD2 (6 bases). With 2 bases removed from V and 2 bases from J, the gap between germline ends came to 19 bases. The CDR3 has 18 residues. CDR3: CASSLNPTLGGSKNIQYF. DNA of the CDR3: TGTGCCAGCAGTTTAAACCCCACTCTGGGGGGTTCCAAAAACATTCAGTACTTC.

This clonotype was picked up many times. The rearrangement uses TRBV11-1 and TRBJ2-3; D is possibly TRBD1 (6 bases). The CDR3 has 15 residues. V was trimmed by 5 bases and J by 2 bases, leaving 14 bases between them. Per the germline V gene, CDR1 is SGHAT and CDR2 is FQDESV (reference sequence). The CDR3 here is CASSPRDISTDTQYF. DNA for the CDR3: TGTGCCAGCAGCCCTCGGGACATTTCCACAGATACGCAGTATTTT.

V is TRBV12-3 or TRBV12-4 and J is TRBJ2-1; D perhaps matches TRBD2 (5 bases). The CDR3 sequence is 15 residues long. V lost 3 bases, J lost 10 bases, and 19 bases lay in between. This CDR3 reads CASSFSASKHYEQFF. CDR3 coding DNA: TGTGCCAGCAGTTTTAGCGCCTCTAAGCACTACGAGCAGTTCTTC.

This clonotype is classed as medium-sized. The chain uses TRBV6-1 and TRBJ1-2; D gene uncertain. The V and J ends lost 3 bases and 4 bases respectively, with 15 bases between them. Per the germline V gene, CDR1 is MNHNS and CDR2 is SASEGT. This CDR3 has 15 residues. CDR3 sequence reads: CASSEITLGAYGYTF. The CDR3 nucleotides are TGTGCCAGCAGTGAGATAACACTCGGAGCCTATGGCTACACCTTC.

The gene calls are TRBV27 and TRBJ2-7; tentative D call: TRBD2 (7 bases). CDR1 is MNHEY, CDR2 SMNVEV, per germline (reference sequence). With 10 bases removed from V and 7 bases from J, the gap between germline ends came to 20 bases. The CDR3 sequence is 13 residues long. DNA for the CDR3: TGTGCCATTTGGGGGGGCCCTGGCAATGAGCAGTACTTC. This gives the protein CAIWGGPGNEQYF.

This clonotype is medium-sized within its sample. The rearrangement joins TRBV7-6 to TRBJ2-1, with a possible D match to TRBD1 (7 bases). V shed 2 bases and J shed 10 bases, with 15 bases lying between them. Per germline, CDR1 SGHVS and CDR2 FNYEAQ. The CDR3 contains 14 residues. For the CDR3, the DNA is TGTGCCAGCAGCTTACGCCAGGGGGGATACGAGCAGTTCTTC. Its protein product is CASSLRQGGYEQFF.

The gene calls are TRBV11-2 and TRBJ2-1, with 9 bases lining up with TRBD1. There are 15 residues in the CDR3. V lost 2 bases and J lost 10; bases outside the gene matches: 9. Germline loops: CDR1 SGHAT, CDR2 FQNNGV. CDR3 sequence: CASSLSGTGSYEQFF. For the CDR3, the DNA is TGTGCCAGCAGCTTAAGTGGGACAGGGAGCTACGAGCAGTTCTTC.

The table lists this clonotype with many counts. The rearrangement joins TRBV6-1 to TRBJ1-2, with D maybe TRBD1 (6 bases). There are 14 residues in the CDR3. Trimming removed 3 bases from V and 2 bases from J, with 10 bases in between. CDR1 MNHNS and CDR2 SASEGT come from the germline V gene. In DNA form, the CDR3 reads TGTGCCAGCAGTGAGAGGGGGGTCAACTATGGCTACACCTTC. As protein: CASSERGVNYGYTF.

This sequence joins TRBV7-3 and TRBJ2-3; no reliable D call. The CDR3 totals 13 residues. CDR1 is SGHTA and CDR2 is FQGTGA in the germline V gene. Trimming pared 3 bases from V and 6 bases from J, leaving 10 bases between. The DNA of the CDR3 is TGTGCCAGCAGCTTCGTCGTATCGGATACGCAGTATTTT. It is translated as CASSFVVSDTQYF.

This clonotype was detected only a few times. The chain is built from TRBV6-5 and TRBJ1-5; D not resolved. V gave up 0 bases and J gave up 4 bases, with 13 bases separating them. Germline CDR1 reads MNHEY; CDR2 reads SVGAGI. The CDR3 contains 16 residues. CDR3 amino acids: CASSYSLPVGNQPQHF. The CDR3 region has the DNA TGTGCCAGCAGTTACTCTCTCCCCGTAGGGAATCAGCCCCAGCATTTT.

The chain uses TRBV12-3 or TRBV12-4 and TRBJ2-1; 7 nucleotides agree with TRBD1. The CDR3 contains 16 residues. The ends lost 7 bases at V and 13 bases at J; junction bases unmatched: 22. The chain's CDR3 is CASTPRRTGLKNIQFF. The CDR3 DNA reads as TGTGCCAGCACCCCGCGCCGGACAGGCCTCAAAAACATTCAGTTCTTC.

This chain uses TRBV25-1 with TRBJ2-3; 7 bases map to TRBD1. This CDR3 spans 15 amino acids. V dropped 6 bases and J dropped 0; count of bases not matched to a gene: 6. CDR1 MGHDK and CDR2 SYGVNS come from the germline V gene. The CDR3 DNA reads TGTGCCAGCAGCCGACAGGGCCAAAGCACAGATACGCAGTATTTT. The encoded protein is CASSRQGQSTDTQYF.